The T cell receptor beta chain under discussion was sequenced for a study of cytomegalovirus exposure and HLA in healthy donors. Looking at the study overall: The early release's HLA-typed donors yielded roughly 85 million unique TCRs. Regarding the study as a whole: From TCR beta sequences, most subjects' HLA-A and HLA-B alleles were reportedly predicted accurately. Association of 17,000 or so TCR beta sequences with HLA alleles was found at 0.05 false discovery rate in a later analysis.

The CDR3 runs to 15 residues. V shed 5 bases, J shed 0 bases, and the junction held 5 bases outside the gene matches. Germline lookup yields CDR1 LNHNV and CDR2 YYDKDF (reference sequence). PCR involved 60 Vbeta and 13 Jbeta primers. Clones were read by immunoSEQ multiplex PCR, and TCRdb kept only the in-frame ones, dropping some. Of around 150,000 clones listed, roughly 75% are singletons. On this clone: Its antigen is not known.

This sequence was found in a male donor in good health and CMV-seronegative. This chain links TRBV15 with TRBJ1-1, with 8 bases matching TRBD1. The sequenced material came from PBMCs. This chain's CDR3 is CATSGYRGLNTEAFF. The CDR3 region has the DNA TGTGCCACCAGCGGCTACAGGGGGTTGAACACTGAAGCTTTCTTT.